What follows describes a single T cell receptor beta chain. This clone occurred once. It lacks a known antigen. Per-base quality was not reported, and no clone a single base away is much larger than it. Library construction relied on the immunoSEQ multiplex PCR assay. For the multiplex PCR, a mixture combining 60 forward primers for TCR Vbeta segments and 13 reverse primers for TCR Jbeta segments was used. Amplification of the CDR3 region of rearranged TCR beta genes was performed with a multiplex PCR assay on genomic DNA. On the Illumina HiSeq System, the amplified TCR beta libraries were sequenced as 87-base-pair reads. As for the original processing: Across the 600 to 700 repertoires, a later analysis counted 75 million to 90 million unique TCR beta chains, about 10 million of which were shared by at least two donors. A nearest-neighbor algorithm error-corrected the raw reads and collapsed the reads into unique sequences, merging closely related sequences to remove PCR and sequencing errors. CDR3 sequences were aligned to IMGT reference sequences to assign V, D and J gene segments. For a sequence to be retained, at least a six-nucleotide match to both a V gene segment and a J gene segment was required. Rearrangements were classified as productive when the CDR3 lacked stop codons and remained in frame with V and J, and all other rearrangements were classified as non-productive. CDR3 was defined by IMGT convention, running from the second conserved V-encoded cysteine to the conserved J-encoded phenylalanine. The earlier analysis of some 540 of the donors excluded any sequence lacking an unambiguous match to a single V gene segment. An earlier analysis of several hundred of the donors called V segments functional above 56.7% productive rearrangements and segregating when the between-donor standard deviation exceeded 5%. A statistical classification framework was built for diagnosing cytomegalovirus status from the catalog of TCR beta chain sequences. In a later analysis, V and J genes were assigned by comparing TCR nucleotide sequences against IMGT/GENE-DB human TR gene sequences. In a later analysis, CDR3 sequences and most-parsimonious VDJ recombination scenarios were assigned using the TCRdist pipeline. In a later analysis, each TCR beta chain was defined by its CDR3 amino acid sequence together with its V-gene family, and reads without a unique V-gene family were excluded. As a way to deal with suspected cross-contamination and a sequencing artifact, a later analysis dropped 592 nucleotide sequences that were highly shared and had low generation probability. In a later analysis, a clonal expansion index for each public chain was calculated from normalized within-repertoire ranks of inferred template counts. Generation probabilities in a later analysis came from a VDJ recombination model fitted to out-of-frame rearrangements, and those results were checked against IGoR. Hypergeometric tests were used in a later analysis to score TCR-TCR, TCR-HLA and TCR-CMV co-occurrence, with a repertoire-size bias correction applied to the TCR pairs. False discovery rates were estimated in a later analysis by permuting HLA or CMV assignments 20 times. In a later analysis, co-occurring TCRs were grouped using DBSCAN, with TCRdist sequence similarity added in when clustering inside HLA-allele-positive subsets. Repertoires with fewer than 30,000 or more than 120,000 public chains were left out of co-occurrence clustering, as were about five repertoires with anomalous nucleotide sharing. TCRdb took over this immuneACCESS table, retaining in-frame rearrangements with V and J assigned. Such tables are incomplete; in checked studies, under half of the missing clones stem from an unresolved V gene, and the remainder is unexplained. V and J calls and clone size are those listed in that table; D and trimming were worked out from the DNA. The sample table records approximately 140,000 clones; about three quarters of these occur just once. The ten biggest clones cover roughly 1.2% of the sample.

These data come from a study of cytomegalovirus exposure and HLA in healthy donors (TCRdb year 2017). Context from the whole study: An earlier analysis of approximately 640 of the donors reported 250 to 300 Gb of sequence data and about 100 million unique TCR beta sequences from 150 million to 200 million T cells. An early release covering roughly 580 HLA-typed donors comprised roughly 300 gigabases of sequencing data and roughly 86 million unique TCR sequences. Of the roughly 390 genotyped donors, over 65% fell in the genetic ancestry cluster associated with self-reported Caucasian donors. The aim of the study was to test whether cataloging public T cell receptors could identify signatures of past pathogen exposure. The study profiled the T cell repertoires of hundreds of subjects by immunosequencing and related them to cytomegalovirus serostatus. Besides the first cohort of approximately 670 subjects, a separate validation cohort made up of 95 to 150 different subjects was used. To predict cytomegalovirus infection status, the study brought together high-throughput TCR immunosequencing, statistical association of individual TCRs with disease status, and machine learning. A later analysis re-examined previously published TCR beta repertoires from about 670 donors and added high-resolution HLA genotyping to investigate patterns of TCR occurrence. Rather than using new phenotypic data, the later analysis identified candidate immune exposures from TCR beta sequences and from how often those sequences occurred across donors. In an earlier analysis of around 540 of the donors, high-throughput TCR beta sequencing was used to judge whether each TCR beta V gene segment behaved as functional or pseudogenic. Donor age, sex, ethnicity and CMV serostatus were compiled alongside the repertoire data. A later genetic analysis took genome-wide SNP genotypes for about 55% of the 666 donors and used that subset as a discovery cohort. All discovery cohort repertoires had been generated using a single sequencing platform. HLA typing covered class I and class II loci at four-digit resolution. The number of donors typed differed by locus, with roughly 629-640 for A, B, C, DRB1 and DQB1, roughly 520 for DQA1, approximately 580 for DPA1, and 472 for DPB1. A few DR-DQ haplotypes were treated as single units for association and clustering because of strong linkage in the cohort. Among 398 genotyped donors of the cohort, an average of roughly 240,000 unique TCR beta nucleotide sequences were sequenced per donor, roughly 20% of them non-productive. What the authors observed across the whole study: An earlier analysis of around 500 of the donors showed that most TCR beta V segments appeared in productive rearrangements either about 87% or about 30% of the time, which broadly matched IMGT annotations. The only immune exposure information available for the cohort was CMV serostatus. Most CMV-associated TCR beta chains appeared to be HLA-restricted in a later analysis, and the HLA associations seemed to be driven largely by CMV exposure. A later genetic analysis reported fewer N-insertions in productive TCRs among donors in an Asian-associated ancestry cluster than the roughly 690-donor mean. Because HLA typing was unavailable for some donors at each locus, only the typed subset was used in association tests. In a later analysis, around 15,000 TCR beta sequences were associated with specific HLA alleles at a false discovery rate of 0.05. Several of the top co-occurrence clusters appeared to be linked to parvovirus B19, influenza, CMV and Epstein-Barr virus, according to a later analysis. In a later analysis, the rate of TCR association differed among HLA loci, with DRB1 alleles having the most associated TCRs and HLA-C alleles having the fewest. Some IMGT-functional V segments, including TRBV6-2 and TRBV6-3, could not be distinguished by the 87-base-pair reads and were therefore excluded. Correlated functional status among segregating V segments might be attributable to linkage disequilibrium, but an unknown experimental factor could not be ruled out. Assigning TCR associations to individual alleles was difficult when HLA alleles, especially DR and DQ, strongly co-occurred. A later genetic analysis associated a missense DCLRE1C variant with V-gene and J-gene trimming of TCR beta chains, and an independent cohort replicated the association. A further reported finding was that TCR beta sequences accurately predicted the HLA-A and HLA-B alleles for most subjects in the first cohort. The authors suggested that the approach could potentially be extended to other disease states and immunological phenotypes. The cohort was sequenced for TCR beta chains only, and without alpha or paired-chain data the features that could be detected were limited. While some public TCRs were present in many individuals, most TCR sequences turned up only very rarely across donors. The study gave a list of under 200 TCR beta chains associated with cytomegalovirus. In a later analysis, HLA-associated TCR beta chains were found to be more clonally expanded and to have lower generation probabilities than equally common non-associated chains. Sequencing depth was assumed to be roughly uniform across donors in the presence/absence analyses, though that assumption may not hold. Because counts were too low, around 18 rarely observed V segments, including chromosome 9 orphons, were left out of the earlier analysis of 587 of the donors. The classifier was reported to diagnose cytomegalovirus status with high specificity and sensitivity in both the original cohort and the validation cohort. In vitro tests confirmed that three of the cytomegalovirus-associated TCR beta chains recognize cytomegalovirus antigens. A group of highly shared sequence variants was considered likely to be a technical artifact of the sequencing pipeline.

The germline V gene supplies CDR1 MGHRA and CDR2 YSYEKL. The CDR3 measures 18 amino acids from cysteine to phenylalanine. The sequence is cut down to CDR3 DNA, 54 bases in frame from base 1. Germline trimming amounts to 4 bases on V and 1 base on J, with 12 as the count of junction bases outside the gene matches. The cohort was made up of hundreds of healthy bone marrow donors. Cohort members were all nominally healthy when sampled, although unrecorded immune exposures were likely present. The donor was CMV seropositive and belonged to the group of more than 250 seropositive cohort members. A peripheral blood sample was provided by each donor, and peripheral blood mononuclear cells were used for TCR beta sequencing. Genomic DNA extraction from the blood cell samples was performed with the Qiagen DNeasy Blood Extraction Kit.

This TCR was sampled from a male donor in good health and CMV-seropositive. The sequencing input was PBMCs. This sequence uses TRBV4-1 and TRBJ2-4; 8 bases in the junction line up with TRBD1. The CDR3 is CASSRGQLQGAAKNIQYF. The bases read TGCGCCAGCAGCCGGGGACAGCTCCAGGGGGCGGCCAAAAACATTCAGTACTTC.